Listed below are T cell receptor beta chains from one sample, sequenced in a study of OX40 agonist ivuxolimab in advanced cancers. This table comes from immunoSEQ multiplex PCR, and its TCRdb copy is limited to in-frame clones, with some not included. This table holds some 85,000 clones, about nine tenths found once. This specimen consisted of CD4+ or CD8+ T cells sorted from blood, obtained in a trial of the OX40 agonist ivuxolimab. The receptors stem from an adult with an advanced solid tumor such as melanoma, head and neck, liver or kidney cancer. Both conserved end residues are part of each CDR3. D genes are given only for firm matches. Clone size is stated in some rows and not others, as once, few, many or a class when expanded.

cdr3_nt | cdr3_aa | v_call | clone_size | j_call | d_call
TGTGCCAGCAGCAAATGTGGGACAGGGACTAGCGTAGACTCCTACGAGCAGTACTTC | CASSKCGTGTSVDSYEQYF | TRBV21-1 | . | TRBJ2-7 | .
TGTGCCACCAGCAGAGATCTGGAGAGAGAGCAGTACTTC | CATSRDLEREQYF | TRBV15 | . | TRBJ2-5 | .
TGTGCCAGCAGTAAGGCGGGACAGGGGGTTTTTGAGACCCAGTACTTC | CASSKAGQGVFETQYF | TRBV6-6 | . | TRBJ2-5 | TRBD1
TGTGCCATCAGGGGGCTAGCGAGCTCCTACAATGAGCAGTTCTTC | CAIRGLASSYNEQFF | TRBV10-3 | . | TRBJ2-1 | .
TGTGCCAGCAGTTATCAAACAGTCGAGCAGTTCTTC | CASSYQTVEQFF | TRBV6-9 | . | TRBJ2-1 | .
TGCGCCAGCAGCTTGTTTATAACGGGAGGGCCGTATGAGCAGTTCTTC | CASSLFITGGPYEQFF | TRBV5-1 | . | TRBJ2-1 | TRBD2
TGTGCCAGTAGTGAGACAGGCGACAATGAAAAACTGTTTTTT | CASSETGDNEKLFF | TRBV19 | . | TRBJ1-4 | .
TGTGCCAGCAGCAATTTCTACGAGCAGTACTTC | CASSNFYEQYF | TRBV21-1 | . | TRBJ2-7 | .
TGTGCCAGCAGTTTTTCAGGGGCGGAGACCCAGTACTTC | CASSFSGAETQYF | TRBV28 | . | TRBJ2-5 | .
TGTGCCAGCAGACGCTGGGGTGGATCCACTGAAGCTTTCTTT | CASRRWGGSTEAFF | TRBV5-5 | . | TRBJ1-1 | .
TGTGCCAGCAGTGAGGGCGGGAGGGCCAATACGCAGTATTTT | CASSEGGRANTQYF | TRBV2 | . | TRBJ2-3 | TRBD2
TGCGCCAGCGGACAGGCGGCCCAAGAGACCCAGTACTTC | CASGQAAQETQYF | TRBV10-2 | once | TRBJ2-5 | TRBD1
TGCGCCAGCAGCGGGGGGCTTGGAGCGGGAGGAGCCGAGCAGTACTTC | CASSGGLGAGGAEQYF | TRBV5-1 | . | TRBJ2-7 | TRBD2
TGTGCCAGCAGTGATAGCGGGAGGGCACCAGATACGCAGTATTTT | CASSDSGRAPDTQYF | TRBV25-1 | . | TRBJ2-3 | TRBD2
TGTGCCAGCAGCCTAGCCTGGGAGACCGGGGAGCTGTTTTTT | CASSLAWETGELFF | TRBV6-4 | few | TRBJ2-2 | .
TGTGCCAGTAGTATTGGACAGGGGTTGTCCGAGCAATACTTC | CASSIGQGLSEQYF | TRBV19 | . | TRBJ2-7 | TRBD1
TGTGCCAGCAGCCAGCTAGCGGGAGGGCCCGAGACCCAGTACTTC | CASSQLAGGPETQYF | TRBV4-2 | . | TRBJ2-5 | TRBD2
TGTGCCAGCAGCTTGGGGGTCTGGATAGAGACCCAGTACTTC | CASSLGVWIETQYF | TRBV5-5 | . | TRBJ2-5 | .
TGCGCCAGCAGCTTGGGTATCTCCTACGAGCAGTACTTC | CASSLGISYEQYF | TRBV5-1 | . | TRBJ2-7 | .
TGTGCCAGCAGCTTAGCGGGAGGGCCTTTCTACGAGCAGTACTTC | CASSLAGGPFYEQYF | TRBV7-2 | . | TRBJ2-7 | TRBD2
TGTGCCAGCAGCTTTGGGGGGGGAGGCACTGAAGCTTTCTTT | CASSFGGGGTEAFF | TRBV5-6 | . | TRBJ1-1 | .
TGTGCCAGCAGCGCTGGACTAGCGGGAGAGTATTTGAAGGTGAGCACAGATACGCAGTATTTT | CASSAGLAGEYLKVSTDTQYF | TRBV12-1 | . | TRBJ2-3 | .
TGCGCCAGCAGTGAGTCCCAAAAGAGGGCGGGAGGGCCTGTCGAGCAGTACTTC | CASSESQKRAGGPVEQYF | TRBV10-1 | . | TRBJ2-7 | TRBD2
TGTGCAAGTCGCTTCACCCTCGGGACTAGCGGAGATTACGAGCAGTACTTC | CASRFTLGTSGDYEQYF | TRBV12-2 | . | TRBJ2-7 | .
TGCGCCAGCAGAACAGGGCCCGCGAACACTGAAGCTTTCTTT | CASRTGPANTEAFF | TRBV10-2 | . | TRBJ1-1 | .
TGTGCCACCAGCAGAGTGCCCCTTAACACTGAAGCTTTCTTT | CATSRVPLNTEAFF | TRBV15 | . | TRBJ1-1 | .
TGTGCCAGCAAGATCGAGCAGCGTGAAAAACTGTTTTTT | CASKIEQREKLFF | TRBV2 | . | TRBJ1-4 | .
TGCAGCGTTGTTCGGGATAACTATGGTGAGCAGTTCTTC | CSVVRDNYGEQFF | TRBV29-1 | . | TRBJ2-1 | .
TGTGCCAGCAGCTTCTCGGGGGGCAACACTGAAGCTTTCTTT | CASSFSGGNTEAFF | TRBV7-9 | . | TRBJ1-1 | .
TGTGCCAGTACCAACGGACAATTCTATGGCTACACCTTC | CASTNGQFYGYTF | TRBV19 | . | TRBJ1-2 | .
TGTGCCAGCAGGGCCGCGGGGGCGCACTATGGCTACACCTTC | CASRAAGAHYGYTF | TRBV2 | . | TRBJ1-2 | .
TGTGCCAGCTCAGTCGGGACAGCAAATCAGCCCCAGCATTTT | CASSVGTANQPQHF | TRBV18 | once | TRBJ1-5 | TRBD1
TGTGCCAGCAGTTTCCGGGACAGCTCTGGAAACACCATATATTTT | CASSFRDSSGNTIYF | TRBV28 | once | TRBJ1-3 | TRBD1
TGTGCCAGCAGCTTGGAGGCTAGCGGGTTTACCTACAATGAGCAGTTCTTC | CASSLEASGFTYNEQFF | TRBV5-4 | . | TRBJ2-1 | TRBD2
TGTGCCAGCAGTTACCCGCTTGGGGCGGCTACCTTC | CASSYPLGAATF | TRBV6-5 | . | TRBJ1-2 | .
TGTGCCAGCAGCTACTACACAGGAGGGCAAGAGACCCAGTACTTC | CASSYYTGGQETQYF | TRBV7-9 | . | TRBJ2-5 | .
TGCGCCAGCAGCCAAGATTCCGGGACTACATACACAGATACGCAGTATTTT | CASSQDSGTTYTDTQYF | TRBV4-1 | . | TRBJ2-3 | TRBD2
TGCGCCAGCAGCCAAGATTTTTCAGGGGGAGATGGCTACACCTTC | CASSQDFSGGDGYTF | TRBV4-3 | . | TRBJ1-2 | TRBD1
TGTGCCAGCAGCTTAAAACGATTGCCGGGCGGGTCTGGAAACACCATATATTTT | CASSLKRLPGGSGNTIYF | TRBV7-8 | . | TRBJ1-3 | .
TGTGCCAGCAGCCCAACGGGGGGGAGCAATCAGCCCCAGCATTTT | CASSPTGGSNQPQHF | TRBV28 | . | TRBJ1-5 | .